This T cell receptor beta chain was found in a study of naive and memory T cell subsets. V lost 0 bases, J lost 4 bases, and 10 bases lay in between. The V gene's germline CDR1 is SGHNT and CDR2 YYREEE (reference sequence). CDR3 length: 15 residues. Two oligonucleotides, mixed equimolar, formed the beta constant-region primer covering TRBC1 and TRBC2. Four rounds of PCR amplified the ligated cDNA using nested alpha and beta constant-region primers plus SP2. MiXCR, applied by TCRdb to the UMI-ligation and nested PCR reads, yields one record per CDR3 protein. The sample contains 130,000 or so distinct CDR3 sequences, 35% to 40% of which appear only once.

Source material: central memory CD4+ T cells from blood. The TCR was taken from a human donor in good health. The V gene is TRBV5-4, the J gene TRBJ2-2; possible D gene TRBD2, 5 bases. The CDR3 protein is CASSLAGSGTGELFF. The CDR3 nucleotides read TGTGCCAGCAGCTTGGCGGGATCGGGCACCGGGGAGCTGTTTTTT. The full variable domain, its missing parts supplied by reference TRBV5-4 and TRBJ2-2, is ETGVTQSPTHLIKTRGQQVTLRCSSQSGHNTVSWYQQALGQGPQFIFQYYREEENGRGNFPPRFSGLQFPNYSSELNVNALELDDSALYLCASSLAGSGTGELFFGEGSRLTVL.